The entry below describes one TCR beta chain. The germline CDR1 and CDR2 sequences are GTSNPN and SVGIG (reference sequence). With V trimmed by 1 base and J by 4 bases, 9 bases remained unmatched. The CDR3 runs 16 residues. This sample was taken from a study of blood T cell repertoires in COVID-19. For the study at large: T cells, B-cell-depleted T cells, or PBMCs provided the cDNA or gDNA that served as material.

Clones were read by immunoSEQ multiplex PCR, and TCRdb kept only the in-frame ones, dropping some. The repertoire has about 400,000 clones, around nine tenths of them found once; the top ten carry 7.1%. Seattle's cohort entered during active infection and was followed longitudinally. This receptor was taken from a woman in her sixties or seventies with COVID-19, enrolled during active disease. This rearrangement joins TRBV30 to TRBJ2-1; 8 positions match TRBD2. Input material: peripheral blood. The CDR3 DNA reads as TGTGCCTGGAGTGCCCTGGCGGGGGGAAGATACAATGAGCAGTTCTTC. It encodes CAWSALAGGRYNEQFF.